This TCR beta chain was captured by sequencing in a study of response to subunit inactivated influenza vaccine. Study-level points and caveats: Each seasonal influenza vaccination recruits few new T cells, the authors suggested.

TCRdb itself ran the RT-PCR reads through MiXCR, one entry per CDR3 protein. Here the sample spans more than 600,000 distinct CDR3 sequences, around a sixth being singletons. This clonotype came up a few times. Its target is not known. Trimming took 5 bases from V and 9 from J, leaving 14 bases between them. Germline lookup yields CDR1 SEHNR and CDR2 FQNEAQ (reference sequence). This CDR3 comprises 13 residues. This chain uses TRBV7-9 with TRBJ2-1, with D possibly called TRBD1 or TRBD2 (5 bases each). The TCR was taken from a man in his fifties who received an inactivated influenza vaccine. Here the sequenced sample was PBMCs from blood, taken less than 6 days after vaccination. CDR3 sequence reads: CASSRGDSGEQFF. The CDR3 region has the DNA TGTGCCAGCAGCCGGGGCGACTCCGGTGAGCAGTTCTTC. The full variable domain, rest sourced from reference TRBV7-9 and TRBJ2-1, is DTGVSQNPRHKITKRGQNVTFRCDPISEHNRLYWYRQTLGQGPEFLTYFQNEAQLEKSRLLSDRFSAERPKGSFSTLEIQRTEQGDSAMYLCASSRGDSGEQFFGPGTRLTVL.